A single TCR beta chain is shown here with its context. Its target is unknown. The method was immunoSEQ multiplex PCR; TCRdb's version includes in-frame clones alone and lacks a portion of them. The sample has approximately 89,000 clones, 83% seen once. This specimen comes from a study of PD-1 blockade in classical Hodgkin lymphoma. Findings of the study overall: Diversity in CD4+ TCRs, unlike that measured in CD8+ TCRs, had risen significantly by C4D1.

Germline V gene lookup returns CDR1 SGHDN and CDR2 FVKESK. Between the trimmed V and J ends, which lost 5 bases and 3 bases, there was a span of 8 bases. The CDR3 totals 12 residues. As for time point: cycle 4 day 1 (C4D1), after around six weeks of nivolumab. Every patient relapsed after autologous stem cell transplantation, and brentuximab vedotin exposure varied. The clonotype was recovered from a human donor with classical Hodgkin lymphoma. Material: peripheral blood mononuclear cells (PBMCs), obtained before the fourth cycle of nivolumab. The chain carries TRBV14 and TRBJ2-7; D not resolved. CDR3 protein: CASSEMGYEQYF. The CDR3 region has the DNA TGTGCCAGCAGCGAAATGGGCTACGAGCAGTACTTC.